These T cell receptor beta chains were read from a single sample in a study of blood T cell repertoires in COVID-19. The protocol was immunoSEQ multiplex PCR, while the TCRdb copy is restricted to in-frame clones and leaves out a portion. Counted here are nearly 250,000 clones, around nine tenths occurring once; the ten biggest clones make up 1.5% to 2%. The sequenced sample was peripheral blood. The receptors derive from a woman aged 55-70 years who had recovered from COVID-19. The CDR3 runs from the conserved cysteine through the conserved F or W. A D gene is named only where the DNA matches it firmly. Size is omitted from some rows. Given values are once, few, many or a class for expanded clones.

v_gene	d_gene	abundance	j_gene	CDR3nt	CDR3aa
TRBV5-1	.	.	TRBJ2-1	TGCGCCAGCAGCTGGTCGGGGGGCCCCACCTACAATGAGCAGTTCTTC	CASSWSGGPTYNEQFF
TRBV19	TRBD1	.	TRBJ1-5	TGTGCCAGTAGTCTGTCAGGGGGCGGTCAGCCCCAGCATTTT	CASSLSGGGQPQHF
TRBV10-3	.	.	TRBJ1-2	TGTGCCATCAGAGGACATAACTATGGCTACACCTTC	CAIRGHNYGYTF
TRBV11-2	TRBD1	.	TRBJ1-1	TGTGCCAGCAGCTTAGCACAGGGGGCCTATCGGGTGGACACTGAAGCTTTCTTT	CASSLAQGAYRVDTEAFF
TRBV19	.	.	TRBJ1-5	TGTGCCAGTAGTCCACAGGGCTATAGCAATCAGCCCCAGCATTTT	CASSPQGYSNQPQHF
TRBV28	.	.	TRBJ1-6	TGTGCCAGCAGCCCCTTTGGGAGGGGGAATTCACCCCTCCACTTT	CASSPFGRGNSPLHF
TRBV5-1	TRBD1	.	TRBJ2-3	TGCGCCAGCAGCTTCAGAGGAACGGGGACAGGGGGCAGAGATACGCAGTATTTT	CASSFRGTGTGGRDTQYF
TRBV4-1	TRBD1	.	TRBJ1-2	TGCGCCAGCAGCCGCCCCGACGGACAGGGGGCAGGTGGCTACACCTTC	CASSRPDGQGAGGYTF
TRBV11-2	TRBD1	.	TRBJ2-7	TGTGCCAGCAGCTTCTGGACAGGCGACACCTACGAGCAGTACTTC	CASSFWTGDTYEQYF
TRBV18	TRBD1	few	TRBJ2-7	TGTGCCAGCTCACCACCCGGGACAGGGGTCTACGAGCAGTACTTC	CASSPPGTGVYEQYF
TRBV7-2	.	.	TRBJ2-7	TGTGCCAGCAGCTTAGTGTTTGGGCAGGGTATGGGGAAGCAGTACTTC	CASSLVFGQGMGKQYF
TRBV5-6	TRBD1	once	TRBJ1-1	TGTGCCAGCAGCTTGGTTTATACGGGAATCCGACAGGGTGAAGCTTTCTTT	CASSLVYTGIRQGEAFF
TRBV7-2	.	.	TRBJ2-7	TGTGCCAGCAGCTTGCAGGGGCAGTCCTACGAGCAGTACTTC	CASSLQGQSYEQYF
TRBV6-5	TRBD1	.	TRBJ1-2	TGTGCCAGCACATATCAGGGGGTGGCGGACTATGGCTACACCTTC	CASTYQGVADYGYTF
TRBV9	TRBD1	.	TRBJ2-5	TGTGCCAGCAGCGTAGACGCAGGGGGCTCGGAGACCCAGTACTTC	CASSVDAGGSETQYF
TRBV7-9	TRBD1	.	TRBJ1-1	TGTGCCAGCAGCTCACCTTTTACAGGGGTCGAAGCTTTCTTT	CASSSPFTGVEAFF
TRBV28	TRBD1	.	TRBJ1-5	TGTGCCAGCAGTTCTGGGACAGGGGAAGTTCAGCCCCAGCATTTT	CASSSGTGEVQPQHF
TRBV5-1	.	.	TRBJ2-5	TGCGCCAGCAGCCCTCTAGAGGGCGTGACCCAGTACTTC	CASSPLEGVTQYF
TRBV5-1	TRBD1	.	TRBJ2-2	TGCGCCAGCAGCTTCCACATTGTGGGGACAGACACCGGGGAGCTGTTTTTT	CASSFHIVGTDTGELFF
TRBV14	.	.	TRBJ1-1	TGTGCCAGCAGCCAGGAACCAGACAGACTGAACACTGAAGCTTTCTTT	CASSQEPDRLNTEAFF
TRBV11-1	TRBD2	.	TRBJ2-7	TGTGCCAGCAGCCCCACCCTAGCGGGGGCATGGTACGAGCAGTACTTC	CASSPTLAGAWYEQYF
TRBV13	.	.	TRBJ2-7	TGTGCCAGCAGCGCCCACCGGGACAAGCCCTACGAGCAGTACTTC	CASSAHRDKPYEQYF
TRBV6-6	.	once	TRBJ1-6	TGTGCCAGCAGGTGGTACAGGGTTGATTCACCCCTCCACTTT	CASRWYRVDSPLHF
TRBV25-1	TRBD1	.	TRBJ2-1	TGTGCCAGCAGTAGACAGGGATCCTACAATGAGCAGTTCTTC	CASSRQGSYNEQFF
TRBV7-6	TRBD1	.	TRBJ2-2	TGTGCCAGCCACCGACAGGGAAGAGCGGGGGAGCTGTTTTTT	CASHRQGRAGELFF
TRBV9	TRBD2	.	TRBJ2-1	TGTGCCAGCAGCCCCAGACTAGCGGGGGGAGGACGTGAGCAGTTCTTC	CASSPRLAGGGREQFF
TRBV7-6	TRBD1	.	TRBJ2-3	TGTGCCAGCAGCTTAGCAGGGGGACAGGGAAAAGCAGATACGCAGTATTTT	CASSLAGGQGKADTQYF
TRBV10-2	.	.	TRBJ1-3	TGCGCCAGCAGTGCGACAGGTTCTGGAAACACCATATATTTT	CASSATGSGNTIYF
TRBV7-3	.	.	TRBJ2-3	TGTGCCAGCAGCCCGACTACCACTAGCACAGATACGCAGTATTTT	CASSPTTTSTDTQYF
TRBV7-3	.	.	TRBJ2-5	TGTGCCAGCAGCCCCGGGACTTTAGAGACCCAGTACTTC	CASSPGTLETQYF
TRBV5-1	TRBD2	.	TRBJ2-3	TGCGCCAGCAGCCCCGCCCATCAGCGGGGGGCCGATACGCAGTATTTT	CASSPAHQRGADTQYF
TRBV19	.	.	TRBJ1-1	TGTGCCTCAGGGGAACAGCCGAACACTGAAGCTTTCTTT	CASGEQPNTEAFF
TRBV12-3/TRBV12-4	.	.	TRBJ1-1	TGTGCCAGCAGCCGACAGGTGAACACTGAAGCTTTCTTT	CASSRQVNTEAFF
TRBV12-3/TRBV12-4	.	many	TRBJ1-1	TGTGCCAGCATAGTACAGGCAGGGACTGAAGCTTTCTTT	CASIVQAGTEAFF
TRBV18	TRBD1	once	TRBJ2-1	TGTGCCAGCTCACGCGAGTCCCGGGACAGCGAGCAGTTCTTC	CASSRESRDSEQFF
TRBV7-9	TRBD2	few	TRBJ2-7	TGTGCCAGTTCCGAGCGGGGGATCGAGCAGTACTTC	CASSERGIEQYF
TRBV7-9	TRBD1	.	TRBJ2-7	TGTGCCAGCAGCTTAATTGGGGGACAGGACTCCTACGAGCAGTACTTC	CASSLIGGQDSYEQYF
TRBV3-1/TRBV3-2	TRBD2	.	TRBJ2-7	TGTGCCAGCAGCTTCGGGGGGGTCAGCTCCTACGAGCAGTACTTC	CASSFGGVSSYEQYF
TRBV19	.	.	TRBJ2-3	TGTGCCAGTAGTATCTCAGACTTGGGTACGCAGTATTTT	CASSISDLGTQYF
TRBV5-3	.	once	TRBJ1-1	TGTGCCAGAACCCGCTATTGCGGGGGCGTAAGTAAAGCTTTCTTT	CARTRYCGGVSKAFF
TRBV19	.	.	TRBJ1-5	TGTGCCAGTAGTTTATACTCCGGTAATCAGCCCCAGCATTTT	CASSLYSGNQPQHF
TRBV11-1	TRBD1	.	TRBJ1-2	TGTGCCAGCAGCCAACAAACAGGGGGCGACTATGGCTACACCTTC	CASSQQTGGDYGYTF
TRBV12-5	TRBD2	.	TRBJ2-1	TGTGCTAGTGGACTAGCGGGGGGTCGTGAGCAGTTCTTC	CASGLAGGREQFF
TRBV5-1	TRBD1	.	TRBJ1-2	TGCGCCAGCAGCACCGCCGGGACAGCCAGACGGGGGTCCTATGGCTACACCTTC	CASSTAGTARRGSYGYTF
TRBV5-1	.	.	TRBJ2-2	TGCGCCAGCAGCGGGCTAGCCGGGCCCGGGGAGCTGTTTTTT	CASSGLAGPGELFF
TRBV5-8	.	.	TRBJ2-7	TGTGCCAGCAGCTTGTCGAGCGGGTGGGGGTACTACGGGCAGTACTTC	CASSLSSGWGYYGQYF
TRBV6-5	.	.	TRBJ2-7	TGTGCCAGCAGTTACGCTGGCGGGGTACCACCCTACGAGCAGTACTTC	CASSYAGGVPPYEQYF
TRBV9	.	.	TRBJ1-1	TGTGCCAGCAGCGTAGACCAGGGGAACATGAACACTGAAGCTTTCTTT	CASSVDQGNMNTEAFF
TRBV7-9	TRBD1	.	TRBJ2-5	TGTGCCAGCAGCCAGGGACAGGGTCAAGAGACCCAGTACTTC	CASSQGQGQETQYF
TRBV9	TRBD1	few	TRBJ1-6	TGTGCCAGCAGCCTGGGACAGGGGGATTCACCCCTCCACTTT	CASSLGQGDSPLHF
TRBV5-1	.	once	TRBJ2-3	TGCGCCAGCAGCTTGCAGAATCCCACAGATACGCAGTATTTT	CASSLQNPTDTQYF
TRBV9	TRBD1	.	TRBJ2-1	TGTGCCAGCAGCGTAGTAGGGGACAGGGCTGATGAGCAGTTCTTC	CASSVVGDRADEQFF
TRBV4-1	TRBD1	.	TRBJ2-1	TGCGCCAGCAGCCTTAAGGACAGGGTCCATGAGCAGTTCTTC	CASSLKDRVHEQFF